This T cell receptor beta chain was captured by sequencing in a study of T cell changes during pregnancy in multiple sclerosis. Sequencing used immunoSEQ multiplex PCR; TCRdb keeps in-frame clones, though not all of them. The repertoire has about 120,000 clones, about 93% of them found once; the top ten carry around 6%. This CDR3 contains 15 residues. Germline V gene lookup returns CDR1 LGHNA and CDR2 YNFKEQ. Trimming at V came to 4 bases and at J to 3 bases, leaving 4 bases not matched to a gene. The specimen comprised peripheral blood, sampled before pregnancy. This sequence joins TRBV4-2 and TRBJ1-3, with 9 bases lining up with TRBD1. The TCR originated in a female donor with multiple sclerosis, enrolled in a pregnancy study. DNA for the CDR3: TGTGCCAGCAGCCGTGACAGGGGGAGTGGAAACACCATATATTTT. This gives the protein CASSRDRGSGNTIYF.